This TCR beta chain was captured in a study of blood T cell repertoires in COVID-19. In the study overall: COVID-19 samples, acute and convalescent, were from the United States, Italy and Spain. Sources were T cells, B-cell-depleted T cells, or PBMCs; the material itself was cDNA or gDNA.

Authors' processing steps: Reference gene primer amplification gave estimated nucleated cell counts. TCRdb's copy holds only in-frame clones and misses some; the assay was immunoSEQ multiplex PCR. The DNA gave D and trimming, while V, J and clone size come from that table. The sample holds some 80,000 clones, about 86% seen once. Trimming removed 2 bases from V and 7 bases from J; junction bases left unmatched: 8. Looked up from germline, CDR1 is SGHAT and CDR2 is FQNNGV. The CDR3 runs to 16 residues. The chain recombines TRBV11-2 with TRBJ2-1; 10 nucleotides agree with TRBD1. This sequence was found in a human donor in a cohort sampled during active COVID-19. Source material: peripheral blood. CDR3 in amino acids: CASSLFWGTGVNEQFF. The CDR3 DNA is TGTGCCAGCAGCTTATTCTGGGGGACAGGGGTGAATGAGCAGTTCTTC.